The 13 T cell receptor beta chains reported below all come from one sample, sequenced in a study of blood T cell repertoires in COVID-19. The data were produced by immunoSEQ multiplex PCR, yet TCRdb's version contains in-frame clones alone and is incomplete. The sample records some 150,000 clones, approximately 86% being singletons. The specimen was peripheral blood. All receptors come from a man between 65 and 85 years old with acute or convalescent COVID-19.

The CDR3 DNA sequence: TGTGCCACCAGTGATTCACAGGGGGCGACGGGTGAAGCTTTCTTT. Translated, it gives CATSDSQGATGEAFF. This chain joins TRBV24-1 and TRBJ1-1; 9 bases match TRBD1. This CDR3 has 15 amino acids. Germline V gene lookup returns CDR1 KGHDR and CDR2 SFDVKD. Unmatched junction bases numbered 7, after V lost 2 bases and J lost 7 bases.

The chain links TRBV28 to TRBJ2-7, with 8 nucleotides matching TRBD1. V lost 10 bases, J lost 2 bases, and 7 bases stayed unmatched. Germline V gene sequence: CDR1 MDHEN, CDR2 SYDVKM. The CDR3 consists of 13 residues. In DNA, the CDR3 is TGTGCCACCGGGGACAGGAGTGCCTACGAGCAGTACTTC. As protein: CATGDRSAYEQYF.

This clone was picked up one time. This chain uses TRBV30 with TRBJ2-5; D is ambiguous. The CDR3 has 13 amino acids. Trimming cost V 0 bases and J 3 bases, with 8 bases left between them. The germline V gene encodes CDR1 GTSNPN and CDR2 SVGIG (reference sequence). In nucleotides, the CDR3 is TGTGCCTGGAGTGTCAACAGAAAAGAGACCCAGTACTTC. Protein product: CAWSVNRKETQYF.

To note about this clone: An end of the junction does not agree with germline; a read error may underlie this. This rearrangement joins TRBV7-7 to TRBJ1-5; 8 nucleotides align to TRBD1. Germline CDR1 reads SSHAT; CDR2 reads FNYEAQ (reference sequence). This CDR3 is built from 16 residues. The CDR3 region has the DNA TGTGCTAGCAGCTTCCCGGACAGGGTCACCAATCAGCCCCAGCATTTT. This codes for CASSFPDRVTNQPQHF.

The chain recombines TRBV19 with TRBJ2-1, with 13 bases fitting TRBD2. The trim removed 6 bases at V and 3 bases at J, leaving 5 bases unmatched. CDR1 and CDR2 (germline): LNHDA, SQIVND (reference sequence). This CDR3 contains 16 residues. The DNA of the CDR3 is TGTGCCAGTAGCTTGACTAGCGGGGGGTTCTACAATGAGCAGTTCTTC. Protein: CASSLTSGGFYNEQFF.

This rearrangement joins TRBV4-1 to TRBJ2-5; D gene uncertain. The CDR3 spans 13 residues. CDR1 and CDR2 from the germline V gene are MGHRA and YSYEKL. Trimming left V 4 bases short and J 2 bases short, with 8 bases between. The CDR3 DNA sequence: TGCGCCAGCAGCCGACGGCGGCAAGAGACCCAGTACTTC. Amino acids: CASSRRRQETQYF.

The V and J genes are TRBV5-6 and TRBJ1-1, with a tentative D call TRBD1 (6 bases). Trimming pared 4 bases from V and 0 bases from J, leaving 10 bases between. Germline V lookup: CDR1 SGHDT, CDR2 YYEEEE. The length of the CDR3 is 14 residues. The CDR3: CASSLDRLNTEAFF. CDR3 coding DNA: TGTGCCAGCAGCCTCGACAGGTTGAACACTGAAGCTTTCTTT.

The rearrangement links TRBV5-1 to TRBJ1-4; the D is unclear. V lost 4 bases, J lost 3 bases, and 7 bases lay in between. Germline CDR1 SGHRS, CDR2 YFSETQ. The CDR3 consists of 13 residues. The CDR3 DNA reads TGCGCCAGCAGCGGCACCCCTAATGAAAAACTGTTTTTT. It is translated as CASSGTPNEKLFF.

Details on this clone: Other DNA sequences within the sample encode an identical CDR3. For the CDR3, the DNA is TGCGCCAGCAGCTTGGGGACTAGCGGGATCTACGAGCAGTACTTC. Its translation: CASSLGTSGIYEQYF. The chain has TRBV5-1 and TRBJ2-7; TRBD2 matches at 12 bases. The CDR3 extends over 15 amino acids. V lost 0 bases to trimming and J lost 3 bases; unmatched junction nucleotides: 1. In germline, CDR1 is SGHRS, CDR2 YFSETQ.

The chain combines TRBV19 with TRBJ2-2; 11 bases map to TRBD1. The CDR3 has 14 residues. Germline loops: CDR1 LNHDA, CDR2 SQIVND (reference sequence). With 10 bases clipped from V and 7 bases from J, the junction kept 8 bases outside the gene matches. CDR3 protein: CATQGQGEGGELFF. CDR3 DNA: TGTGCCACCCAGGGACAGGGGGAGGGCGGGGAGCTGTTTTTT.

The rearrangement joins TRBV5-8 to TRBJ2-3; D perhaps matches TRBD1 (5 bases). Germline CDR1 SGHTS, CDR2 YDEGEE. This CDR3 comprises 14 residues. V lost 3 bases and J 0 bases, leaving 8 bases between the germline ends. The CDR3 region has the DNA TGTGCCAGCAGCTCCGACAGAAGCACAGATACGCAGTATTTT. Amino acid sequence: CASSSDRSTDTQYF.

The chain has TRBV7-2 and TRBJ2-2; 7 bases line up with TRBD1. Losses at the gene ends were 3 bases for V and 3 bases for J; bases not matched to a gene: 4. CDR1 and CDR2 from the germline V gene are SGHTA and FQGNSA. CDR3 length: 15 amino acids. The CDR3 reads CASSFDRAYTGELFF. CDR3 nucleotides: TGTGCCAGCAGCTTTGACAGGGCTTACACCGGGGAGCTGTTTTTT. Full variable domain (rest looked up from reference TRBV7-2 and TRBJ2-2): GAGVSQSPSNKVTEKGKDVELRCDPISGHTALYWYRQSLGQGLEFLIYFQGNSAPDKSGLPSDRFSAERTGGSVSTLTIQRTQQEDSAVYLCASSFDRAYTGELFFGEGSRLTVL.

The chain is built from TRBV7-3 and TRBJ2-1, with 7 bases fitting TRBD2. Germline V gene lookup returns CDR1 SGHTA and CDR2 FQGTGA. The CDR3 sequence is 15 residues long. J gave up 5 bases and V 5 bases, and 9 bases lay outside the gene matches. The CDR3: CASSPTSDGDNEQFF. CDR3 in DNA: TGTGCCAGCAGCCCTACTAGCGACGGGGACAATGAGCAGTTCTTC.